These T cell receptor beta chains were read from a single sample in a study of blood T cell repertoires in COVID-19. TCRdb keeps only in-frame clones here, not all; method: immunoSEQ multiplex PCR. The top ten clones hold under 15% of a sample with over 250,000 clones, approximately 89% of them seen once. The sequencing input was peripheral blood. These receptor sequences come from a woman aged 55-69 years with acute or convalescent COVID-19. Each CDR3 is given with its conserved first and last residue. Expanded clones get a size class; other rows say once, few or many, or leave the size out.

abundance: -
j_gene: TRBJ2-5
v_gene: TRBV5-1
CDR3aa: CASSSSPGGQETQYF

abundance: -
j_gene: TRBJ1-4
v_gene: TRBV11-2
CDR3aa: CASSWDRGWKLFF

abundance: once
j_gene: TRBJ2-7
v_gene: TRBV29-1
CDR3aa: CSVGSSYEQYF

abundance: -
j_gene: TRBJ2-1
v_gene: TRBV29-1
CDR3aa: CSAQAGPEQFF

abundance: -
j_gene: TRBJ1-6
v_gene: TRBV28
CDR3aa: CASSLWVPVGVKSSYNSPLHF

abundance: -
j_gene: TRBJ1-2
v_gene: TRBV7-2
CDR3aa: CASSLRGTGWGYGYTF

abundance: once
j_gene: TRBJ2-7
v_gene: TRBV7-2
CDR3aa: CASSFKGGLAMASYEQYF

abundance: -
j_gene: TRBJ2-1
v_gene: TRBV11-2
CDR3aa: CASSQRLAGRSSYNEQFF

abundance: -
j_gene: TRBJ1-6
v_gene: TRBV6-5
CDR3aa: CASNGQGSSPLHF

abundance: once
j_gene: TRBJ2-1
v_gene: TRBV3-1/TRBV3-2
CDR3aa: CASSLTENEQFF

abundance: -
j_gene: TRBJ2-3
v_gene: TRBV19
CDR3aa: CASSIGNRDSLTDTQYF

abundance: -
j_gene: TRBJ2-5
v_gene: TRBV7-2
CDR3aa: CASSFARGVGETQYF

abundance: -
j_gene: TRBJ1-3
v_gene: TRBV19
CDR3aa: CASSADRVGNTIYF

abundance: once
j_gene: TRBJ1-1
v_gene: TRBV18
CDR3aa: CASSPIRTGTVAEAFF

abundance: few
j_gene: TRBJ1-1
v_gene: TRBV13
CDR3aa: CASSLQGRGEAFF

abundance: -
j_gene: TRBJ1-4
v_gene: TRBV5-1
CDR3aa: CASSSGQATNEKLFF

abundance: -
j_gene: TRBJ1-2
v_gene: TRBV6-2/TRBV6-3
CDR3aa: CASSYDRVYGYTF

abundance: -
j_gene: TRBJ1-6
v_gene: TRBV2
CDR3aa: CASSERGQGLNSPLHF

abundance: -
j_gene: TRBJ1-6
v_gene: TRBV28
CDR3aa: CASSFLQGAQTLHF

abundance: -
j_gene: TRBJ1-6
v_gene: TRBV4-3
CDR3aa: CASSQLLTGNSSPLHF

abundance: -
j_gene: TRBJ2-2
v_gene: TRBV19
CDR3aa: CASRRESHTGELFF

abundance: -
j_gene: TRBJ2-3
v_gene: TRBV5-1
CDR3aa: CASSPSAGADTQYF

abundance: -
j_gene: TRBJ2-7
v_gene: TRBV19
CDR3aa: CASSALASVQSYEQYF

abundance: -
j_gene: TRBJ2-2
v_gene: TRBV6-4
CDR3aa: CASREDRWGNGELFF

abundance: -
j_gene: TRBJ2-7
v_gene: TRBV9
CDR3aa: CASSATGQGTYEQYF

abundance: -
j_gene: TRBJ2-5
v_gene: TRBV6-5
CDR3aa: CASSYRLGGETQYF

abundance: once
j_gene: TRBJ1-1
v_gene: TRBV11-3
CDR3aa: CASSPGSGTEAFF

abundance: -
j_gene: TRBJ2-3
v_gene: TRBV5-5
CDR3aa: CASSKLAASTDTQYF

abundance: -
j_gene: TRBJ2-7
v_gene: TRBV11-2
CDR3aa: CASSLLRHSGPYEQYF

abundance: -
j_gene: TRBJ1-1
v_gene: TRBV4-1
CDR3aa: CASSLPLGQKNTEAFF

abundance: -
j_gene: TRBJ2-7
v_gene: TRBV6-6
CDR3aa: CASRNGDSSEQYF

abundance: -
j_gene: TRBJ2-5
v_gene: TRBV5-6
CDR3aa: CASRDRTKGETQYF

abundance: -
j_gene: TRBJ2-2
v_gene: TRBV18
CDR3aa: CASSPPQNTGELFF

abundance: -
j_gene: TRBJ1-3
v_gene: TRBV28
CDR3aa: CASSKTGLLSGNTIYF

abundance: -
j_gene: TRBJ1-1
v_gene: TRBV3-1/TRBV3-2
CDR3aa: CASSHQGARTEAFF

abundance: -
j_gene: TRBJ2-2
v_gene: TRBV9
CDR3aa: CASTISGGATGELFF

abundance: -
j_gene: TRBJ1-1
v_gene: TRBV6-2/TRBV6-3
CDR3aa: CASSPYRGSGTEAFF